A selection of T cell receptor beta chains follows, all from one sample in a study of PD-L1 blockade in urothelial cancer. Clones were read by immunoSEQ multiplex PCR, and TCRdb kept only the in-frame ones, dropping some. The table lists tens of thousands of clones, more than 75% of them singletons, with 9% to 9.5% in the top ten. This specimen was PBMCs, taken around atezolizumab (anti-PD-L1) treatment. The receptors derive from a man between 65 and 85 years old with urothelial cancer. CDR3s include the opening cysteine and the closing phenylalanine or tryptophan. Each record gives: clone size, CDR3 length, J gene, D gene, V gene, CDR3 DNA, CDR3 protein. A D gene is named only where the DNA matches it firmly. Clone size is given for some rows only: seen once, a few or many times, or a class if the clone is expanded.

.	15	TRBJ2-2	TRBD2	TRBV9	TGTGCCAGCAGTCGTCTAGCGGGGGGCACCGGGGAGCTGTTTTTT	CASSRLAGGTGELFF
.	10	TRBJ2-5	.	TRBV30	TGTGCCTGGGGAGAGCAGACCCAGTACTTC	CAWGEQTQYF
.	16	TRBJ2-5	TRBD2	TRBV2	TGTGCCAGCAGTGAAGCGACTAGCGGGGGGGCTGAGACCCAGTACTTC	CASSEATSGGAETQYF
.	14	TRBJ2-2	TRBD1	TRBV6-1	TGTGCCAGCAGTGCCGGGACAGTCACCGGGGAGCTGTTTTTT	CASSAGTVTGELFF
.	18	TRBJ1-3	.	TRBV5-8	TGTGCCAGCAGCTTGTGGCAGGGTACAAGAATTTACGGAAACACCATATATTTT	CASSLWQGTRIYGNTIYF
.	14	TRBJ2-1	TRBD2	TRBV5-4	TGTGCCAGCGGCTTGGACCTAGCGGGAGGGGAGCAGTTCTTC	CASGLDLAGGEQFF
.	14	TRBJ2-3	TRBD1	TRBV5-1	TGCGCCAGCAGCATAGGACAGGGGACAGATACGCAGTATTTT	CASSIGQGTDTQYF
.	17	TRBJ1-6	TRBD1	TRBV5-4	TGTGCCAGCAGCTTGTTGACAGGGAGCTCCTATAATTCACCCCTCCACTTT	CASSLLTGSSYNSPLHF
.	15	TRBJ2-1	TRBD2	TRBV5-4	TGTGCCAGCAGCTCCGGACTAGCTGGCTACAATGAGCAGTTCTTC	CASSSGLAGYNEQFF
.	12	TRBJ2-2	.	TRBV13	TGTGCCAGCAGACCCGGAGTCGGGGAGCTGTTTTTT	CASRPGVGELFF
.	12	TRBJ2-1	TRBD1	TRBV27	TGTGCCAGCAGGACAGGGGGCAATGAGCAGTTCTTC	CASRTGGNEQFF
.	15	TRBJ2-7	.	TRBV14	TGTGCCAGCAGCCAAGATCGTTATCAGGGTGACGAGCAGTACTTC	CASSQDRYQGDEQYF
.	14	TRBJ2-7	TRBD1	TRBV9	TGTGCCAGCAGCGTAGCGGGACAGGGCTACGAGCAGTACTTC	CASSVAGQGYEQYF
.	16	TRBJ1-3	TRBD1	TRBV4-3	TGCGCCAGCAGCCAGAGGACAGGGGGCTCCGGAAACACCATATATTTT	CASSQRTGGSGNTIYF
.	14	TRBJ2-7	.	TRBV11-2	TGTGCCAGCAGCGCCCTGAGCAGGGGTGGGGAGCAGTACTTC	CASSALSRGGEQYF
.	12	TRBJ2-5	.	TRBV9	TGTGCCAGCAGCGTAGCCGAAGAGACCCAGTACTTC	CASSVAEETQYF
.	15	TRBJ2-7	.	TRBV11-2	TGTGCCAGCAGCTTAGTGAGGTCTGGAGGGTACGAGCAGTACTTC	CASSLVRSGGYEQYF
once	14	TRBJ2-7	.	TRBV25-1	TGTGCCAGCAGTGATAGTCAGGGGGACTTCGAGCAGTACTTC	CASSDSQGDFEQYF
.	15	TRBJ2-2	TRBD2	TRBV10-1	TGCGCCAGCTGGACTAGCGGACTTCTGACCGGGGAGCTGTTTTTT	CASWTSGLLTGELFF
.	13	TRBJ2-1	.	TRBV19	TGTGCCAGTAGTATCGGCGGATACAATGAGCAGTTCTTC	CASSIGGYNEQFF
.	13	TRBJ2-4	.	TRBV6-5	TGTGCCAGCAGTTACGGGGGGACAAACATTCAGTACTTC	CASSYGGTNIQYF
.	14	TRBJ2-1	TRBD2	TRBV5-8	TGTGCCAGCAGCTTGGGGATAGCGGGATATGAGCAGTTCTTC	CASSLGIAGYEQFF
few	14	TRBJ2-2	TRBD2	TRBV7-2	TGTGCCAGCAGCGAACTGGGACTAGCCGGGGAGCTGTTTTTT	CASSELGLAGELFF
.	15	TRBJ2-5	TRBD2	TRBV25-1	TGTGCCAGCAGTGAAAGCGGGGGTGAGGGGAAGACCCAGTACTTC	CASSESGGEGKTQYF